This TCR beta chain was profiled in a study of blood T cell repertoires in COVID-19. Study-wide context: The samples span acute and convalescent COVID-19 from the United States, Italy and Spain.

CDR1 is GTSNPN, CDR2 SVGIG, per germline (reference sequence). V shed 4 bases and J 0 bases; nucleotides not matched to a gene: 6. The length of the CDR3 is 15 residues. TCRdb's table, derived via immunoSEQ multiplex PCR, lists solely in-frame clones and lacks some. The sample includes tens of thousands of clones, just under 85% seen only once; the top ten take 14% to 15%. This sequence joins TRBV30 and TRBJ2-1; 7 bases agree with TRBD2. Sequencing input: peripheral blood. This TCR derives from a human donor in a cohort sampled during active COVID-19. The CDR3 nucleotides read TGTGCCTGGATGGGGGGGGGTTTCTCCTACAATGAGCAGTTCTTC. As protein: CAWMGGGFSYNEQFF.